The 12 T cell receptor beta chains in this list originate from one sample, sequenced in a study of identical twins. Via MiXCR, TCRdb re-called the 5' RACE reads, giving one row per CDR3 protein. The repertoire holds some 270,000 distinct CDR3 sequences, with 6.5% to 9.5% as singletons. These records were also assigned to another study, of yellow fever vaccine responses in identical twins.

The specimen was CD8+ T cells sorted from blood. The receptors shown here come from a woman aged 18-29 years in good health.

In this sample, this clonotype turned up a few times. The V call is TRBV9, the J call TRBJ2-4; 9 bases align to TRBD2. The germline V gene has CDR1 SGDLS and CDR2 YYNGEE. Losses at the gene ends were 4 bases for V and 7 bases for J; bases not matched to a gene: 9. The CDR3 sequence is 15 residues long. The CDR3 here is CASSPGTSFGNIQYF. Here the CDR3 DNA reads TGTGCCAGCAGCCCAGGGACTAGCTTTGGGAACATTCAGTACTTC.

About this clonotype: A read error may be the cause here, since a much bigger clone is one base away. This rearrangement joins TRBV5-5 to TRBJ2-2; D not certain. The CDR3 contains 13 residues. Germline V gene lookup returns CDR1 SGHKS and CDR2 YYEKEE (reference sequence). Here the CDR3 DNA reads TGTGCCGGCAGCGATGCTAACACCGGGGAGCTGTTTTTT. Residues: CAGSDANTGELFF.

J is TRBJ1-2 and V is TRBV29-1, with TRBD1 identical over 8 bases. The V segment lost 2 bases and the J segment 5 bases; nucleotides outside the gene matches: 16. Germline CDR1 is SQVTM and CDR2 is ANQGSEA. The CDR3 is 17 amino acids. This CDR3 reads CSVESGLYRGIGYGYTF. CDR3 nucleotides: TGCAGCGTTGAATCAGGACTATACAGGGGGATAGGTTATGGCTACACCTTC.

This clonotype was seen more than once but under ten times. CDR3 DNA: TGTGCCTGGAGCCCCGGGACAGGCCCGGGGGTAGAGCAGTACTTC. As protein: CAWSPGTGPGVEQYF. This chain uses TRBV30 with TRBJ2-7, with 8 bases aligning to TRBD1. The germline V gene has CDR1 GTSNPN and CDR2 SVGIG (reference sequence). The CDR3 is 15 amino acids. Losses at the gene ends were 3 bases for V and 7 bases for J; bases not matched to a gene: 14.

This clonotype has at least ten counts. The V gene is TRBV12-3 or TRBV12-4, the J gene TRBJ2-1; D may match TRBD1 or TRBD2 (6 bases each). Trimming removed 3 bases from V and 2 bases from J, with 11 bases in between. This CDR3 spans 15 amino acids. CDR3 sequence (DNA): TGTGCCAGCAGTTTTAACGGGGGCACCTACAATGAGCAGTTCTTC. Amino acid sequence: CASSFNGGTYNEQFF.

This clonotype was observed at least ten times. Written as DNA, the CDR3 is TGTGCCAGCAGCACAACCCGGGACCAAACCTTC. Its translation: CASSTTRDQTF. The chain uses TRBV5-6 and TRBJ1-2, with a weak D call TRBD1 (5 bases). The CDR3 is made up of 11 amino acids. Trimming shortened V by 4 bases and J by 14 bases, and 15 bases separated the two germline ends. CDR1 SGHDT and CDR2 YYEEEE come from the germline V gene.

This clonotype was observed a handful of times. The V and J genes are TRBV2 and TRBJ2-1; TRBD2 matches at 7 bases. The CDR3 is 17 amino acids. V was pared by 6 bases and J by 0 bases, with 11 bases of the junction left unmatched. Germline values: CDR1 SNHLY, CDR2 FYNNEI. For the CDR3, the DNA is TGTGCCAGCAGGGAGTCCTTGGGCGGGAGCTCCTACAATGAGCAGTTCTTC. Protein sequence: CASRESLGGSSYNEQFF. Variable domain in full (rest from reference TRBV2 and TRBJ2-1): EPEVTQTPSHQVTQMGQEVILRCVPISNHLYFYWYRQILGQKVEFLVSFYNNEISEKSEIFDDQFSVERPDGSNFTLKIRSTKLEDSAMYFCASRESLGGSSYNEQFFGPGTRLTVL.

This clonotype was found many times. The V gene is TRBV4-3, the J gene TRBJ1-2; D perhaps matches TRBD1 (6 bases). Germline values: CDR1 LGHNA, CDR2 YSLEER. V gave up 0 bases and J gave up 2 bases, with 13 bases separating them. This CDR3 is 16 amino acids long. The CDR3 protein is CASSQDPSTGNYGYTF. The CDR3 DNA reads TGCGCCAGCAGCCAAGACCCCTCAACAGGGAACTATGGCTACACCTTC.

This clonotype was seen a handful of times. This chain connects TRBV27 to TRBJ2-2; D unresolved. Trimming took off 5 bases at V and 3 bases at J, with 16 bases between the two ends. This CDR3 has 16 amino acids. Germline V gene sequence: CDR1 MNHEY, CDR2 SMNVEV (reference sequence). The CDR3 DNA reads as TGTGCCAGCAGTCCCGCTAGGATACCCGACACCGGGGAGCTGTTTTTT. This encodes CASSPARIPDTGELFF.

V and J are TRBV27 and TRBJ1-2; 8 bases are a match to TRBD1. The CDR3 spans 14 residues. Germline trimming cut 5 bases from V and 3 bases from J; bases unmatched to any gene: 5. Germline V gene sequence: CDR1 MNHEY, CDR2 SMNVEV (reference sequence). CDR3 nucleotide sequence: TGTGCCAGCAGTAACAGGACAGGGTACTATGGCTACACCTTC. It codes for CASSNRTGYYGYTF.

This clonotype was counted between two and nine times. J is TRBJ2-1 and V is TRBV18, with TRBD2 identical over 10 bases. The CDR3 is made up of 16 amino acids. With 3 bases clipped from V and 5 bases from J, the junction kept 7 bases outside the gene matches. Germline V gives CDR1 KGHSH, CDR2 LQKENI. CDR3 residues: CASSPLLAGVDNEQFF. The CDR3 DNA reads TGTGCCAGCTCACCCCTGCTAGCGGGAGTCGACAATGAGCAGTTCTTC.

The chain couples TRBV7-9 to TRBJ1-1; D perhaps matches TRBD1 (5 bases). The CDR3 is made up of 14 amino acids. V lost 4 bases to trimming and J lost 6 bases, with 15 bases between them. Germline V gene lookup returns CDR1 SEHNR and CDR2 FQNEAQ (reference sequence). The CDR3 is CASSSDQRDPEAFF. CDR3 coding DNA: TGTGCCAGCAGCTCAGACCAGCGGGACCCTGAAGCTTTCTTT.